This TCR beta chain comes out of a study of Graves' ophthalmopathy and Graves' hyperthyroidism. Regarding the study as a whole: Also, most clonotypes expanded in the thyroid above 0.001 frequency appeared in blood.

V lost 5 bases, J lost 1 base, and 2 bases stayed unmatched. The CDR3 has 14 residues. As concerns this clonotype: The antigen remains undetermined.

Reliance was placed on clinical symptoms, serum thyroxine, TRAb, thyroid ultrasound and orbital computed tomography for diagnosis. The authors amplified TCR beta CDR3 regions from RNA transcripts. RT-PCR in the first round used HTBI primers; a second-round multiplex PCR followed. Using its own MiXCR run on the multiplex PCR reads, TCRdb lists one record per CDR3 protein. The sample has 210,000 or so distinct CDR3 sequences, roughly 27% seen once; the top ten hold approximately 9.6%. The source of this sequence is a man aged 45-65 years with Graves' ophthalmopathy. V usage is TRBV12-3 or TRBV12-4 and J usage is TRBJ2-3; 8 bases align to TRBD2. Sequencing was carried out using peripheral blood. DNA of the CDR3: TGTGCCAGCAGTCCGACTAGCGGCACAGATACGCAGTATTTT. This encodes CASSPTSGTDTQYF.